This T cell receptor (beta chain) was sequenced during a study of T cell responses to AZD1222 COVID-19 vaccine. Overall study context: Pooling of second doses given at about 4 or about 12 weeks was done.

Trimming shortened V by 0 bases and J by 1 base, and 7 bases separated the two germline ends. The CDR3 extends over 14 amino acids. In germline, CDR1 is SGHNT, CDR2 YYREEE (reference sequence). Libraries were prepared by immunoSEQ multiplex PCR; TCRdb keeps only in-frame clonotypes and omits some of them. The sample yields approximately 150,000 clones, under 95% seen once. Turning to this clone: Its antigen is undetermined.

Findings and caveats of the study: Among vaccine-associated CD4 TCRs, coverage spanned spike, with dominance at 160-218 and 743-854.

This sequence was found in an adult in good health. V usage is TRBV5-4 and J usage is TRBJ2-5; D is ambiguous. The specimen was peripheral blood, collected on day 0 of AZD1222 vaccination. The CDR3 DNA reads as TGTGCCAGCAGCTTGGACAGAATCCAAGAGACCCAGTACTTC. As protein: CASSLDRIQETQYF.